The entry below gives a single TCR beta chain sequence along with its context. Its cognate antigen is unknown. The sample is drawn from a study of T cells in Graves' hyperthyroidism and ophthalmopathy. Study-level background: The initial diagnosis was the point when peripheral blood was collected, ahead of any treatment. Overall study results and limits: From stable hyperthyroidism, ophthalmopathy was separated by a 13 V-J model. Also found in blood were most expanded thyroid clonotypes above 0.001. The model anticipated ophthalmopathy a median around six months pre-onset.

Regions amplified from RNA transcripts were the TCR beta CDR3 regions. During a first-round RT-PCR of the TCR CDR3, the HTBI primer set was used. TCRdb reprocessed the multiplex PCR reads via MiXCR and lists one record per CDR3 protein. This sample has around 240,000 distinct CDR3 sequences; roughly 15% occur once, and the top ten carry about 29%. V shed 9 bases, J shed 2 bases, and the junction held 9 bases outside the gene matches. CDR1 is SGHTS, CDR2 YDEGEE, per germline. The CDR3 length is 14 residues. V and J are TRBV5-8 and TRBJ2-7, with TRBD1 identical over 9 bases. Sequencing was performed on blood. The sequence was collected from a woman younger than 30 with Graves' ophthalmopathy. CDR3 coding DNA: TGTGCCACAAACTCCGGGACAGGGCCCTACGAGCAGTACTTC. Residues: CATNSGTGPYEQYF. Drawing the rest from reference TRBV5-8 and TRBJ2-7, the complete variable domain is EAGVTQSPTHLIKTRGQQATLRCSPISGHTSVYWYQQALGLGLQFLLWYDEGEERNRGNFPPRFSGRQFPNYSSELNVNALELEDSALYLCATNSGTGPYEQYFGPGTRLTVT.